The 13 T cell receptor beta chains listed next were all sequenced from one sample in a study of early stage breast cancer tumors. Measured with immunoSEQ multiplex PCR; TCRdb has only the in-frame clones, and not every one. The sample yields 60,000 to 80,000 clones, around 85% seen once. Sample: blood. These TCRs come from a person in their sixties or seventies with breast cancer.

V gene TRBV7-3 combines with J gene TRBJ2-1, with a weak D call TRBD2 (6 bases). Germline CDR1 and CDR2: SGHTA and FQGTGA. There are 14 residues in the CDR3. V gave up 5 bases and J gave up 5 bases, with 13 bases separating them. The CDR3 DNA reads TGTGCCAGCAGCCTCCGGTGGGGGGACAATGAGCAGTTCTTC. It yields the protein CASSLRWGDNEQFF.

The V call is TRBV27, the J call TRBJ1-6; D not resolved. CDR1 is MNHEY, CDR2 SMNVEV, per germline (reference sequence). The CDR3 has 13 residues. Trimming cost V 5 bases and J 7 bases, with 9 bases left between them. CDR3 coding DNA: TGTGCCAGCAGTACCGACCCGAATTCACCCCTCCACTTT. It specifies CASSTDPNSPLHF.

This chain joins TRBV5-1 and TRBJ1-1, with D perhaps matching TRBD1 (5 bases). This CDR3 has 13 residues. Germline-derived CDR1 and CDR2 are SGHRS and YFSETQ. Trimming removed 3 bases from V and 8 bases from J, with 14 bases in between. Here the CDR3 DNA reads TGCGCCAGCAGCTCGGTGGGCTCAGGGGAAGCTTTCTTT. It codes for CASSSVGSGEAFF.

This clone was observed a few times. This chain joins TRBV30 and TRBJ1-6, with D unclear. The germline gives CDR1 GTSNPN, CDR2 SVGIG (reference sequence). V was clipped by 0 bases and J by 3 bases, with 9 bases between them. This CDR3 is built from 15 residues. The CDR3 loop reads CAWSVLGVYNSPLHF. In nucleotides, the CDR3 is TGTGCCTGGAGTGTACTCGGGGTCTATAATTCACCCCTCCACTTT.

This clone was observed a few times. The V gene is TRBV27, the J gene TRBJ1-2, with TRBD1 as a possible D gene (5 bases). This CDR3 region has 14 residues. Per the germline V gene, CDR1 is MNHEY and CDR2 is SMNVEV (reference sequence). Trimming took off 6 bases at V and 7 bases at J, with 18 bases between the two ends. This chain's CDR3 is CASSLGAAVGGYTF. In DNA, the CDR3 is TGTGCCAGCAGCCTTGGGGCCGCGGTTGGTGGCTACACCTTC.

V gene TRBV9 combines with J gene TRBJ2-2; 10 bases fit TRBD2. The ends lost 3 bases at V and 4 bases at J; junction bases unmatched: 3. Germline-derived CDR1 and CDR2 are SGDLS and YYNGEE. The length of the CDR3 is 15 residues. The chain's CDR3 is CASSEREGSTGELFF. The CDR3 region has the DNA TGTGCCAGCAGCGAGCGGGAGGGGTCCACCGGGGAGCTGTTTTTT. The full variable domain, rest sourced from reference TRBV9 and TRBJ2-2, is DSGVTQTPKHLITATGQRVTLRCSPRSGDLSVYWYQQSLDQGLQFLIQYYNGEERAKGNILERFSAQQFPDLHSELNLSSLELGDSALYFCASSEREGSTGELFFGEGSRLTVL.

This chain connects TRBV28 to TRBJ1-2, with D tentatively TRBD1 (5 bases). Germline V lookup: CDR1 MDHEN, CDR2 SYDVKM. The CDR3 loop spans 15 amino acids. Trimming pared 3 bases from V and 4 bases from J, leaving 15 bases between. Here the CDR3 reads CASSLGRFGAYGYTF. The CDR3 DNA reads as TGTGCCAGCAGTTTGGGCCGCTTCGGGGCCTATGGCTACACCTTC.

J is TRBJ2-7 and V is TRBV13; D uncertain. V dropped 5 bases and J dropped 7 bases, with 12 bases sitting between them. Germline values: CDR1 PRHDT, CDR2 FYEKMQ (reference sequence). The CDR3 is 12 residues long. CDR3 nucleotides: TGTGCCAGCAGCCTAAGAAAAGCGGAGCAGTACTTC. Translation: CASSLRKAEQYF. The full variable domain, rest sourced from reference TRBV13 and TRBJ2-7, is AAGVIQSPRHLIKEKRETATLKCYPIPRHDTVYWYQQGPGQDPQFLISFYEKMQSDKGSIPDRFSAQQFSDYHSELNMSSLELGDSALYFCASSLRKAEQYFGPGTRLTVT.

V is TRBV5-1 and J is TRBJ2-3; D might be TRBD2 (6 bases). Trimming shortened V by 4 bases and J by 2 bases, and 17 bases separated the two germline ends. Germline V CDR1 and CDR2: SGHRS, YFSETQ. The CDR3 is 16 residues long. CDR3 residues: CASSPLPRDFTDTQYF. The CDR3 DNA reads TGCGCCAGCAGCCCTCTTCCTCGGGACTTCACAGATACGCAGTATTTT.

This sequence joins TRBV4-2 and TRBJ1-2; no definite D call. The CDR3 is made up of 15 amino acids. Trimming took 0 bases from V and 4 from J, leaving 12 bases between them. Germline V gene lookup returns CDR1 LGHNA and CDR2 YNFKEQ. CDR3 nucleotides: TGTGCCAGCAGCCAAGACAGCTTACCCAGCTATGGCTACACCTTC. It yields the protein CASSQDSLPSYGYTF.

This chain joins TRBV6-5 and TRBJ2-7; tentative D call: TRBD2 (5 bases). Per germline, CDR1 MNHEY and CDR2 SVGAGI. V was cut by 8 bases and J by 0 bases, with 14 bases left in between. CDR3 size: 14 residues. This CDR3 is CASRQAGISYEQYF. DNA for the CDR3: TGTGCCAGCCGTCAAGCCGGGATCTCCTACGAGCAGTACTTC.

The chain combines TRBV28 with TRBJ1-6, with D unresolved. The CDR3 has 15 amino acids. Germline CDR1 and CDR2: MDHEN and SYDVKM. Trimming removed 7 bases at V and 9 bases at J, with 19 bases between. The DNA of the CDR3 is TGTGCCAGCACCCCCGGGCAGGTAGGGCCTTCACCCCTCCACTTT. It codes for CASTPGQVGPSPLHF.

V usage is TRBV9 and J usage is TRBJ1-1; the D is unclear. V dropped 0 bases and J dropped 4 bases, with 13 bases sitting between them. Per the germline V gene, CDR1 is SGDLS and CDR2 is YYNGEE. The CDR3 has 15 amino acids. CDR3 nucleotides: TGTGCCAGCAGCGTAGACCCCAGAGGAGGCACTGAAGCTTTCTTT. This encodes CASSVDPRGGTEAFF. Combining the CDR3 with reference TRBV9 and TRBJ1-1 gives the whole variable domain DSGVTQTPKHLITATGQRVTLRCSPRSGDLSVYWYQQSLDQGLQFLIQYYNGEERAKGNILERFSAQQFPDLHSELNLSSLELGDSALYFCASSVDPRGGTEAFFGQGTRLTVV.